This TCR beta chain was captured by sequencing in a study of CD8 T cells in Susac syndrome. cDNA came from about 0.5 to 1 ug RNA primed by random hexamers. immunoSEQ multiplex PCR amplified TCR beta CDR3 across 54 Vbeta, 13 Jbeta. TCRdb re-called the immunoSEQ multiplex PCR reads through MiXCR, storing one row per CDR3 protein. The sample carries about 200,000 distinct CDR3 sequences, 90% to 95% recorded once. Trimming removed 6 bases from V and 2 bases from J, with 15 bases in between. Germline V gene lookup returns CDR1 SQVTM and CDR2 ANQGSEA. This CDR3 region has 14 residues. Sequencing of TCR beta covered CD8+ and CD4+ T cells obtained from blood. Both CD4+ and CD8+ T cells were negatively isolated, and TEMRA cells underwent FACS enrichment.

The V and J genes are TRBV29-1 and TRBJ2-3; D remains unclear. The material sequenced was CD4+ T cells from PBMCs. This clonotype was sampled from a human donor in good health. CDR3 residues: CSVALGLLTDTQYF. CDR3 DNA: TGCAGCGTAGCTTTAGGGTTGCTCACAGATACGCAGTATTTT.